This T cell receptor beta chain appears in the sequencing data of a study of blood T cell repertoires in COVID-19. Overall study: Samples taken during acute and convalescent COVID-19 were collected in the United States, Italy and Spain. T cells, B-cell-depleted T cells, or PBMCs supplied cDNA or gDNA.

V lost 8 bases, J lost 4 bases, and 11 bases lay in between. CDR1 is LNHDA and CDR2 is SQIVND in the germline V gene (reference sequence). CDR3 length: 12 amino acids. Original processing methods: Using reference gene primer amplification, nucleated cell counts were estimated. Assay used: immunoSEQ multiplex PCR; TCRdb lists only in-frame clones, some missing. V and J calls and clone size are copied from that table; D and trimming were computed from the DNA. The data contain a few hundred thousand clones, 70% to 90% of them singletons. Worth noting for this clone: Other DNA sequences of this sample code for an identical CDR3.

The receptor was derived from a young man with active or convalescent COVID-19. Sequences were obtained from peripheral blood. This rearrangement joins TRBV19 to TRBJ1-1, with a tentative D call TRBD1 (6 bases). CDR3 region: CASLQGSTEAFF. The CDR3 nucleotides read TGTGCCAGTCTTCAGGGGAGCACTGAAGCTTTCTTT.